This is a list of T cell receptor beta chains from one sample in a study of siplizumab effects on memory and regulatory T cells. Using immunoSEQ multiplex PCR, the repertoire was profiled, and TCRdb retains in-frame clones only, with some absent. The sample includes approximately 100,000 clones, around 90% seen only once; the top ten take more than 10%. Material: non-Treg CD4+ T cells sorted from blood. The receptors shown here come from a human donor in good health. The CDR3 runs from the conserved cysteine through the conserved F or W. The D gene is left open where the match is weak. Size is omitted from some rows. Given values are once, few, many or a class for expanded clones.

>NA|20|TRBV19|NA|TRBJ2-2
CASSIGGLRTPIWGSGELFF
TGTGCCAGTAGTATAGGCGGACTGAGGACCCCAATCTGGGGCTCCGGGGAGCTGTTTTTT
>NA|13|TRBV30|TRBD2|TRBJ2-7
CAWTGLVSYEQYF
TGTGCCTGGACGGGACTAGTGTCCTACGAGCAGTACTTC
>NA|14|TRBV6-1|TRBD1|TRBJ1-1
CASTETGGNTEAFF
TGTGCCAGCACCGAGACAGGGGGCAACACTGAAGCTTTCTTT
>NA|13|TRBV28|NA|TRBJ2-2
CASRTMNTGELFF
TGTGCCAGCAGGACCATGAACACCGGGGAGCTGTTTTTT
>NA|15|TRBV10-3|NA|TRBJ2-7
CAISESSRASYEQYF
TGTGCCATCAGTGAGTCGAGCAGGGCTTCCTACGAGCAGTACTTC
>NA|14|TRBV2|NA|TRBJ2-2
CASSEALRTGELFF
TGTGCCAGCAGTGAAGCGCTTCGGACCGGGGAGCTGTTTTTT
>NA|12|TRBV11-3|NA|TRBJ1-1
CASSLEQHEAFF
TGTGCCAGCAGCTTAGAGCAGCATGAAGCTTTCTTT
>NA|14|TRBV5-8|NA|TRBJ2-5
CASSGGLHQETQYF
TGTGCCAGCAGCGGGGGCCTTCACCAAGAGACCCAGTACTTC
>once|13|TRBV2|NA|TRBJ2-2
CASRGTTTGELFF
TGTGCCAGCAGAGGGACAACCACCGGGGAGCTGTTTTTT
>NA|19|TRBV5-1|TRBD2|TRBJ2-1
CASSLTSTIAGADRNEQFF
TGCGCCAGCAGCTTGACCTCTACTATAGCGGGAGCTGATAGGAATGAGCAGTTCTTC
>NA|16|TRBV19|TRBD2|TRBJ2-3
CASSISLAGTTDTQYF
TGTGCCAGTAGTATTTCACTAGCGGGGACCACAGATACGCAGTATTTT
>NA|14|TRBV10-3|NA|TRBJ2-5
CAISPGLGVETQYF
TGTGCCATCAGTCCGGGGCTAGGTGTTGAGACCCAGTACTTC
>NA|13|TRBV2|NA|TRBJ2-5
CASSEEVQETQYF
TGTGCCAGCAGTGAAGAGGTCCAAGAGACCCAGTACTTC
>NA|16|TRBV5-1|NA|TRBJ1-3
CASSLSSDSSGNTIYF
TGCGCCAGCAGCTTAAGCAGCGATAGCTCTGGAAACACCATATATTTT
>NA|18|TRBV9|TRBD1|TRBJ2-3
CASSSRGDRGKRTDTQYF
TGTGCCAGCAGCTCGAGGGGGGACAGGGGAAAACGGACAGATACGCAGTATTTT
>NA|14|TRBV29-1|TRBD2|TRBJ2-3
CSLLAGGPPDTQYF
TGCAGCCTCTTAGCGGGAGGGCCCCCAGATACGCAGTATTTT
>few|15|TRBV12-5|NA|TRBJ1-3
CASGLIPSSGNTIYF
TGTGCTAGTGGTTTGATCCCCAGCTCTGGAAACACCATATATTTT
>NA|17|TRBV19|NA|TRBJ2-6
CASSISGDYSGANVLTF
TGTGCCAGTAGTATATCGGGCGACTACTCTGGGGCCAACGTCCTGACTTTC
>NA|14|TRBV5-4|TRBD1|TRBJ1-2
CASSLDRERYGYTF
TGTGCCAGCAGCCTTGACAGGGAGCGGTATGGCTACACCTTC
>once|14|TRBV5-1|NA|TRBJ1-2
CASSLEYTGATYTF
TGCGCCAGCAGCTTGGAATATACAGGCGCCACATACACCTTC
>NA|14|TRBV5-1|NA|TRBJ2-7
CASSLTPKSYEQYF
TGCGCCAGCAGCCTAACACCCAAGTCCTACGAGCAGTACTTC
>few|13|TRBV30|NA|TRBJ1-1
CAWSVQGHTEAFF
TGTGCCTGGAGTGTACAGGGCCACACTGAAGCTTTCTTT
>once|14|TRBV7-9|NA|TRBJ2-3
CASSLGTLTDTQYF
TGTGCCAGCAGCCTTGGGACACTCACAGATACGCAGTATTTT
>NA|14|TRBV11-3|TRBD2|TRBJ2-1
CASSLPGLPNEQFF
TGTGCCAGCAGCTTGCCGGGACTACCCAATGAGCAGTTCTTC
>NA|13|TRBV19|NA|TRBJ2-6
CASKEPGANVLTF
TGTGCCAGTAAAGAACCTGGGGCCAACGTCCTGACTTTC